This T cell receptor (beta chain) was profiled in a study of identical twins. The V end lost 0 bases, the J end lost 5 bases, and 22 bases lay between the germline ends. This CDR3 comprises 17 residues. Per the germline V gene, CDR1 is DFQATT and CDR2 is SNEGSKA (reference sequence). From the 5' RACE reads, TCRdb called clonotypes with MiXCR, one entry per CDR3 protein. Of more than 650,000 distinct CDR3 sequences listed, approximately 6% are singletons. The sequence derives from a man between 18 and 35 years old in good health. The chain links TRBV20-1 to TRBJ2-5, with D perhaps given as TRBD1 or TRBD2 (5 bases each). The sample consisted of naive T cells sorted from blood. CDR3 DNA: TGCAGTGCTAGAGATCTGACAGCACCGACTACGGGTGAGACCCAGTACTTC. Amino acids: CSARDLTAPTTGETQYF.